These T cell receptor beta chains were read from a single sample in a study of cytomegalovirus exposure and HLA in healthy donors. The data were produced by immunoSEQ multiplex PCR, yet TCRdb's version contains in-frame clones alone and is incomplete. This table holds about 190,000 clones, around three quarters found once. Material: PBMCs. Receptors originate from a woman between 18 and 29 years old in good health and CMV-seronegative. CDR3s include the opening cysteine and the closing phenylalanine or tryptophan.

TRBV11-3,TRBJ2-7,CASSLDGASSYEQYF
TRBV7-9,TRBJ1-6,CASSSRGGNSPLHF
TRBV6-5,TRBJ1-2,CASSYSKTGANYGYTF
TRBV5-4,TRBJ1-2,CASSGRTGGVNGYTF
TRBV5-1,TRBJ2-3,CASSPGLATSTDTQYF
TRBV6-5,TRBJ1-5,CASSRGQDQPQHF
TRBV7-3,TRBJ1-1,CASSLTRGNAEAFF
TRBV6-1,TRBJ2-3,CASSGLRGPRTDTQYF
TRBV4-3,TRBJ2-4,CASSQRRPTSGRRENIQYF
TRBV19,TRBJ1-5,CASTYRGDQPQHF
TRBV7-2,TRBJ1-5,CASSLVEGARDQPQHF
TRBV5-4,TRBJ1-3,CASSLDPGGSGNTIYF
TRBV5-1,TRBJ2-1,CASSWGGRLNEQFF
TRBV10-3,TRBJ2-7,CAISEAGRGGDEQYF
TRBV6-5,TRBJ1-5,CASSRDRAQPQHF
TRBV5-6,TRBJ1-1,CASGLGTVMNTEAFF
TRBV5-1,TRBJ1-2,CASSFSGGAGYGYTF
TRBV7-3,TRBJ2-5,CASSLASGTQYF
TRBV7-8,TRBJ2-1,CASSFSGAEQFF
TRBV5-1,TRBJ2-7,CASSLPRGAQYF
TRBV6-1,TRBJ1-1,CASISSGQINTEAFF
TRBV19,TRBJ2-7,CASSSLGLADYEQYF
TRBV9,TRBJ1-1,CASSVVGTRGTEAFF
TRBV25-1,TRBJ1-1,CASSLTIRGQGEAFF
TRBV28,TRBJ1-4,CASSLPYSHSNEKLFF
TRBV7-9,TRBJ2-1,CSSSLVLAGFYNEQFF
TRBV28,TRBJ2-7,CASISTGTALYEQYF
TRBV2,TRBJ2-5,CASSDSGYAKTQYF
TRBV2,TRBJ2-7,CASSPTTGPYEQYF
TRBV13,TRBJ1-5,CASSSRTEAYQPQHF
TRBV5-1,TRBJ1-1,CASSFGGTGAFF
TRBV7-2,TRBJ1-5,CASSLFEGARQPQHF
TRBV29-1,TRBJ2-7,CSVEEAGRGTNEQYF
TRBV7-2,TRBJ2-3,CASSLTLLASGAADTQYF
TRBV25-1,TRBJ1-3,CASSGRDSFGGNTIYF
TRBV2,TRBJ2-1,CASRPGLAGAHNEQFF
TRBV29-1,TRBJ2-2,CSAQRGGNTGELFF
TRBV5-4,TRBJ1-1,CASSLWPGANTEAFF
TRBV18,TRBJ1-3,CASSPPTGQNTIYF
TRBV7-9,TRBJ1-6,CASSPGTVNSPLHF
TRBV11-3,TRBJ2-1,CASSLPKVVGGQFF
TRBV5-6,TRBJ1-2,CASSFHRASNYGYTF
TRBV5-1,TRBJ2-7,CASSSMTGGSYEQYF
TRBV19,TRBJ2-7,CASSGNEYEQYF
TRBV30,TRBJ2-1,CAWSVTGARGQFF
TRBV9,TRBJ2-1,CASSVYDSNEQFF